The next 24 T cell receptor beta chains were all read from a single sample in a study of PD-1 blockade in classical Hodgkin lymphoma (TCRdb year 2020). Library preparation used the immunoSEQ multiplex PCR assay. TCRdb mirrors the immuneACCESS table, restricted to in-frame sequences. Some clones are absent from its copies; in checked studies, under half trace to an unresolved V gene, and the reason for the others is unknown. This sample comprises more than 140,000 clones, about four fifths of them detected only once. Clones ranked in the top ten supply roughly 9.8% of the sample. What the time point label conveys for this sample: cycle 2 day 1 (C2D1) of nivolumab. All trial patients had relapsed after autologous stem cell transplantation, with cohorts A, B and C differing in prior brentuximab vedotin exposure. Source: peripheral blood mononuclear cells (PBMCs), taken before the second cycle of nivolumab. Receptors were obtained from a human donor with classical Hodgkin lymphoma.

The chain couples TRBV19 to TRBJ1-2; 9 bases are a match to TRBD1. The CDR3 contains 15 residues. The germline V gene encodes CDR1 LNHDA and CDR2 SQIVND (reference sequence). J gave up 4 bases and V 5 bases, and 8 bases lay outside the gene matches. CDR3: CASSLDRGLGYGYTF. The DNA of the CDR3 is TGTGCCAGTAGTTTGGACAGGGGTCTCGGCTATGGCTACACCTTC.

The rearrangement links TRBV4-1 to TRBJ1-1, with D maybe TRBD1 (6 bases). V lost 3 bases, J lost 1 base, and 15 bases lay in between. Germline CDR1 is MGHRA and CDR2 is YSYEKL. CDR3 length: 16 residues. Written as DNA, the CDR3 is TGCGCCAGCAGCCAGCCGGGACAAACTACGAACACTGAAGCTTTCTTT. Residues: CASSQPGQTTNTEAFF.

In DNA form, the CDR3 reads TGTGCCAGCAGGAACGGGGGGAATCAGCCCCAGCATTTT. This sequence encodes CASRNGGNQPQHF. The chain couples TRBV27 to TRBJ1-5; D is perhaps TRBD1 (5 bases). Germline CDR1 and CDR2: MNHEY and SMNVEV (reference sequence). The CDR3 is 13 residues long. V dropped 6 bases and J dropped 4 bases, with 10 bases sitting between them.

This clone has a handful of counts. The genes are TRBV7-2 and TRBJ1-1; D unresolved. The CDR3 covers 11 residues. The germline V gene encodes CDR1 SGHTA and CDR2 FQGNSA. V was cut by 4 bases and J by 11 bases, with 11 bases left in between. The CDR3 region is CASSSLPVAFF. The CDR3 DNA sequence: TGTGCCAGCAGCTCACTCCCCGTGGCTTTCTTT.

The chain uses TRBV19 and TRBJ2-3; TRBD1 aligns across 9 bases. There are 16 residues in the CDR3. Germline CDR1 is LNHDA and CDR2 is SQIVND (reference sequence). Trimming at V came to 1 base and at J to 4 bases, leaving 6 bases not matched to a gene. The CDR3 here is CASSIATGGIADTQYF. CDR3 DNA sequence: TGTGCCAGTAGTATAGCGACAGGGGGAATCGCAGATACGCAGTATTTT. Drawing the rest from reference TRBV19 and TRBJ2-3, the complete variable domain is DGGITQSPKYLFRKEGQNVTLSCEQNLNHDAMYWYRQDPGQGLRLIYYSQIVNDFQKGDIAEGYSVSREKKESFPLTVTSAQKNPTAFYLCASSIATGGIADTQYFGPGTRLTVL.

In its sample, this clone ranks as medium-sized. V is TRBV27 and J is TRBJ2-7; tentative D call: TRBD2 (5 bases). V lost 3 bases, J lost 5 bases, and 11 bases lay in between. The CDR3 is made up of 13 amino acids. Per germline, CDR1 MNHEY and CDR2 SMNVEV (reference sequence). The CDR3 DNA is TGTGCCAGCAGTTTCGTGGCTAGCCACGAGCAGTACTTC. Translating gives CASSFVASHEQYF.

V usage is TRBV29-1 and J usage is TRBJ2-7; TRBD1 agrees at 7 bases. Germline CDR1 SQVTM, CDR2 ANQGSEA. The length of the CDR3 is 11 residues. Trimming at V came to 8 bases and at J to 3 bases, leaving 4 bases not matched to a gene. The CDR3, as DNA: TGCAGCATACGGACAGGCTACGAGCAGTACTTC. Residues: CSIRTGYEQYF.

This clone turned up a few times. This chain joins TRBV2 and TRBJ1-6, with D possibly TRBD1 on 6 matching bases. CDR1 is SNHLY, CDR2 FYNNEI, per germline. The CDR3 sequence is 15 residues long. Trimming took off 3 bases at V and 7 bases at J, with 13 bases between the two ends. The CDR3 coding sequence is TGTGCCAGCAGTGATCAGGGGCTAGGGAATTCACCCCTCCACTTT. The encoded protein is CASSDQGLGNSPLHF.

This clone was counted a few times. V gene TRBV14 combines with J gene TRBJ2-1, with D maybe TRBD1 (5 bases). The CDR3 totals 16 residues. The V and J ends lost 1 base and 2 bases respectively, with 12 bases between them. Germline V CDR1 and CDR2: SGHDN, FVKESK. The CDR3 bases are TGTGCCAGCAGCCAAGGGAAGGGGCGGCCCTACAATGAGCAGTTCTTC. It yields the protein CASSQGKGRPYNEQFF.

This chain joins TRBV7-9 and TRBJ1-1; 7 bases fit TRBD1. The CDR3 sequence is 16 residues long. With 4 bases clipped from V and 4 bases from J, the junction kept 12 bases outside the gene matches. The germline V gene encodes CDR1 SEHNR and CDR2 FQNEAQ (reference sequence). The CDR3 region is CASSSSRQGGGTEAFF. CDR3 in DNA: TGTGCCAGCAGCTCATCCAGGCAGGGGGGTGGCACTGAAGCTTTCTTT.

The chain carries TRBV5-1 and TRBJ2-7; TRBD2 matches 7 bases. V lost 5 bases, J lost 3 bases, and 11 bases stayed unmatched. The CDR3 sequence is 15 residues long. Germline CDR1 and CDR2: SGHRS and YFSETQ. As DNA, the CDR3 is TGCGCCAGCAGAAATCTTATGGCGGGAGACTACGAGCAGTACTTC. Translation: CASRNLMAGDYEQYF. The variable domain in full, completed from reference TRBV5-1 and TRBJ2-7, reads KAGVTQTPRYLIKTRGQQVTLSCSPISGHRSVSWYQQTPGQGLQFLFEYFSETQRNKGNFPGRFSGRQFSNSRSEMNVSTLELGDSALYLCASRNLMAGDYEQYFGPGTRLTVT.

This sequence joins TRBV7-2 and TRBJ2-1; D is possibly TRBD2 (5 bases). In germline, CDR1 is SGHTA, CDR2 FQGNSA. V lost 5 bases and J lost 8, with 16 bases in between. The CDR3 has 14 amino acids. CDR3 bases: TGTGCCAGCAGCAGACAAGGGAGATCCGATGAGCAGTTCTTC. Translated, it gives CASSRQGRSDEQFF.

This clone was counted a single time. One junction end does not reproduce the germline sequence, and a read error may be involved. The rearrangement uses TRBV7-7 and TRBJ2-3; TRBD1 matches at 9 bases. This CDR3 region has 15 residues. Germline V lookup: CDR1 SSHAT, CDR2 FNYEAQ (reference sequence). The CDR3 spells CASSPGTGSADTQYF. DNA of the CDR3: TGTGCTAGCAGCCCCGGGACAGGGAGTGCAGATACGCAGTATTTT.

V and J are TRBV18 and TRBJ1-5; TRBD1 aligns across 9 bases. CDR1 and CDR2 (germline): KGHSH, LQKENI. Unmatched junction bases numbered 3, after V lost 2 bases and J lost 7 bases. CDR3 length: 14 amino acids. In DNA, the CDR3 is TGTGCCAGCTCACCAACAGGGGGCGGACAGCCCCAGCATTTT. It codes for CASSPTGGGQPQHF.

The chain recombines TRBV10-3 with TRBJ1-1, with D tentatively TRBD1 (5 bases). CDR1 ENHRY and CDR2 SYGVKD come from the germline V gene. CDR3 length: 15 amino acids. V dropped 0 bases and J dropped 7 bases, with 15 bases sitting between them. The CDR3 sequence is CAISESIGRADEAFF. The DNA for the CDR3 is TGTGCCATCAGTGAGTCGATTGGCAGGGCGGATGAAGCTTTCTTT.

The gene calls are TRBV11-2 and TRBJ1-1; D perhaps matches TRBD1 (6 bases). In germline, CDR1 is SGHAT, CDR2 FQNNGV. CDR3 length equals 15 residues. Trimming removed 3 bases at V and 3 bases at J, with 14 bases between. The CDR3 DNA is TGTGCCAGCAGCTTCGCAGGGGTTTTGGACACTGAAGCTTTCTTT. This gives the protein CASSFAGVLDTEAFF.

This rearrangement joins TRBV11-1 to TRBJ2-1; 9 bases are a match to TRBD1. V lost 2 bases, J lost 0 bases, and 11 bases stayed unmatched. The CDR3 spans 19 residues. Germline CDR1 is SGHAT and CDR2 is FQDESV (reference sequence). CDR3 DNA sequence: TGTGCCAGCAGCTTACCAGGACAGGGGCCACGCGGCTCCTACAATGAGCAGTTCTTC. Its protein product is CASSLPGQGPRGSYNEQFF. Combining the CDR3 with reference TRBV11-1 and TRBJ2-1 gives the whole variable domain EAEVAQSPRYKITEKSQAVAFWCDPISGHATLYWYRQILGQGPELLVQFQDESVVDDSQLPKDRFSAERLKGVDSTLKIQPAELGDSAMYLCASSLPGQGPRGSYNEQFFGPGTRLTVL.

This clone was counted once. Germline is not matched at one junction end, which may reflect a read error. The rearrangement uses TRBV5-5 and TRBJ1-2; weak D call: TRBD1 (6 bases). The germline gives CDR1 SGHKS, CDR2 YYEKEE (reference sequence). The CDR3 spans 15 residues. The CDR3 DNA is TGCGCCAGCAGCCAACACAGGGAATCTTACTATGGCTACACCTTC. It specifies CASSQHRESYYGYTF.

The V gene is TRBV19, the J gene TRBJ1-1; 7 positions match TRBD1. Germline V lookup: CDR1 LNHDA, CDR2 SQIVND (reference sequence). The CDR3 runs 14 residues. V was clipped by 7 bases and J by 6 bases; unmatched bases: 11. CDR3: CASTLLGDRSEAFF. For the CDR3, the DNA is TGTGCCAGTACCCTATTGGGGGACAGATCTGAAGCTTTCTTT.

The chain's CDR3 is CASSLQGANTEAFF. The CDR3 bases are TGTGCCAGCAGCCTTCAGGGGGCGAACACTGAAGCTTTCTTT. The rearrangement uses TRBV7-9 and TRBJ1-1, with 8 bases aligning to TRBD1. CDR3 length: 14 amino acids. CDR1 SEHNR and CDR2 FQNEAQ come from the germline V gene (reference sequence). V dropped 5 bases and J dropped 1; count of bases not matched to a gene: 3.

This clone was picked up one time. Written as DNA, the CDR3 is TGTGCCAGCAGTTTAGTCATCCACGAGCAGTACTTC. Translated: CASSLVIHEQYF. The chain joins TRBV28 to TRBJ2-7; no clear D. CDR3 size: 12 residues. V was shortened by 2 bases and J by 5 bases, with 7 bases between the two germline ends. Looked up from germline, CDR1 is MDHEN and CDR2 is SYDVKM.

The chain is built from TRBV7-8 and TRBJ1-1; 7 bases are a match to TRBD1. This CDR3 comprises 13 residues. Germline CDR1 SGHVS, CDR2 FQNEAQ. V was clipped by 1 base and J by 11 bases; unmatched bases: 7. In DNA form, the CDR3 reads TGTGCCAGCAGCTTAGGACGGACAGGCTTGGCTTTCTTT. It translates to CASSLGRTGLAFF.

The rearrangement uses TRBV10-3 and TRBJ2-5, with D unclear. V was shortened by 8 bases and J by 3 bases, with 10 bases between the two germline ends. CDR1 is ENHRY and CDR2 is SYGVKD in the germline V gene. The CDR3 consists of 12 residues. The CDR3 bases are TGTGCCATCGACACAGCAAAAGAGACCCAGTACTTC. Residues: CAIDTAKETQYF.

The chain employs TRBV6-6 and TRBJ1-5; D unclear. In germline, CDR1 is MNHNY, CDR2 SVGAGI (reference sequence). The CDR3 spans 15 residues. Trimming shortened V by 4 bases and J by 4 bases, and 14 bases separated the two germline ends. The CDR3 DNA sequence: TGTGCCAGCAGTTCCCGACATACGGGTAATCAGCCCCAGCATTTT. This gives the protein CASSSRHTGNQPQHF.